This T cell receptor (beta chain) was retrieved from a study of T-cell memory formation after mild COVID-19. Regarding the study as a whole: Day 15 to 85 contracting clones showed balanced CD4/CD8; later expanders leaned CD4+. The finding that pre-infection memory included some responding clones suggested that cross-reactive memory joined. Mostly located in CM and EM were contracting CD4+ clones, with contracting CD8+ clones located in EMRA.

The CDR3 runs to 15 residues. Germline CDR1 SEHNR, CDR2 FQNEAQ (reference sequence). The V end lost 0 bases, the J end lost 1 base, and 9 bases lay between the germline ends. Sample barcodes and UMIs were carried by the TCR alpha and TCR beta cDNA libraries that 5'RACE generated with constant-segment primers. TCRdb re-called the 5' RACE reads with MiXCR, one entry per CDR3 protein. The sample lists approximately 410,000 distinct CDR3 sequences, around 22% seen once, with about 12% in the top ten. This clonotype was recorded at least ten times. Antigen: not known. The chain carries TRBV7-9 and TRBJ1-1; D is perhaps TRBD1 (6 bases). The sequencing sample was made of PBMCs or a T cell subset sorted from them (not recorded which). The origin of this receptor is an adult woman who had mild COVID-19 (a few samples of this study predate the infection). Cell type and time point are not known. This CDR3 reads CASSLAAGANTEAFF. The CDR3 DNA follows: TGTGCCAGCAGCTTAGCAGCAGGGGCGAACACTGAAGCTTTCTTT.